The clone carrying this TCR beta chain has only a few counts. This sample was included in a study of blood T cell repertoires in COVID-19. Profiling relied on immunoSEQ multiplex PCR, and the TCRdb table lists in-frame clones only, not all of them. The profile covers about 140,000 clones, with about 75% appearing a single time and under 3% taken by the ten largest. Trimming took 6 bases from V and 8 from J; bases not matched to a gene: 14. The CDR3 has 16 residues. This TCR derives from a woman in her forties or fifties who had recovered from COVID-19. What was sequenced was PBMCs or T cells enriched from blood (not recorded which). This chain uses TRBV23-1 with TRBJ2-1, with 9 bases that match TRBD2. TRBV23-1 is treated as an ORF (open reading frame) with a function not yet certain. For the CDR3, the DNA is TGCGCCAGCAGCCAACGCCCGATAGCGGGAGAGTATGAGCAGTTCTTC. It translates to CASSQRPIAGEYEQFF.